One sample yielded the 28 T cell receptor beta chains listed below, sequenced in a study of blood T cell repertoires in COVID-19 (dated by TCRdb to 2020 to 2022). The library was built by means of the immunoSEQ multiplex PCR assay. In TCRdb, the immuneACCESS table is reduced to in-frame sequences with V and J assigned. These tables do not hold every clone; where another copy was compared, an unresolved V gene accounts for under half, and the others remain unexplained. The table for this sample lists about 100,000 clones; about four fifths of them were counted only once. 4.5% of the sample rests with the top ten. Sequenced material: peripheral blood. The receptors derive from a human donor in a cohort sampled during active COVID-19.

The V call is TRBV11-3, the J call TRBJ1-3, with TRBD1 as a possible D gene (5 bases). V gave up 5 bases and J gave up 2 bases, with 16 bases separating them. Germline V gene lookup returns CDR1 SGHNT and CDR2 YENEEA. The length of the CDR3 is 16 residues. In DNA, the CDR3 is TGTGCCAGCAGCCCCAGCGGGAGCAGGGCTGGAAACACCATATATTTT. This codes for CASSPSGSRAGNTIYF.

V gene TRBV2 combines with J gene TRBJ1-2, with a tentative D call TRBD1 (6 bases). CDR1 is SNHLY and CDR2 is FYNNEI in the germline V gene. The CDR3 runs 12 residues. The germline V and J ends were trimmed by 4 bases and 5 bases, with 8 bases remaining between them. Written as DNA, the CDR3 is TGTGCCAGCAGTGTACAGGGATATGGCTACACCTTC. It translates to CASSVQGYGYTF.

The chain combines TRBV6-5 with TRBJ2-1; the D is unclear. V was shortened by 0 bases and J by 5 bases, with 11 bases between the two germline ends. Germline CDR1 MNHEY, CDR2 SVGAGI. CDR3 length equals 15 residues. CDR3 residues: CASSYSRTSDNEQFF. The CDR3 region has the DNA TGTGCCAGCAGTTACTCGCGAACTTCGGACAATGAGCAGTTCTTC.

A few counts support this clone. This chain uses TRBV5-1 with TRBJ1-3; the D gene is possibly TRBD1 (6 bases). The V gene lost 4 bases and the J gene lost 0 bases, with 11 bases spanning the gap. Germline V CDR1 and CDR2: SGHRS, YFSETQ. CDR3 length: 15 residues. The CDR3 DNA sequence: TGCGCCAGCAGCCGGGGACAAATCTCTGGAAACACCATATATTTT. It is translated as CASSRGQISGNTIYF.

This clone was observed a single time. The chain joins TRBV6-5 to TRBJ2-7; 10 bases align to TRBD1. The V gene's germline CDR1 is MNHEY and CDR2 SVGAGI. The CDR3 is 13 residues long. V shed 6 bases and J 5 bases; nucleotides not matched to a gene: 4. CDR3 sequence reads: CASRGQGRHEQYF. The CDR3 nucleotides read TGTGCCAGCAGGGGACAGGGGAGACACGAGCAGTACTTC.

The chain employs TRBV7-9 and TRBJ1-1; unclear D gene. The V end was cut by 4 bases, the J end by 0 bases, with 6 bases between. The CDR3 runs 13 residues. The germline gives CDR1 SEHNR, CDR2 FQNEAQ (reference sequence). The CDR3: CASSWALNTEAFF. Here the CDR3 DNA reads TGTGCCAGCAGCTGGGCCTTGAACACTGAAGCTTTCTTT.

The chain couples TRBV5-4 to TRBJ1-5; TRBD1 agrees at 8 bases. Germline assignment: CDR1 SGHNT and CDR2 YYREEE (reference sequence). CDR3 length: 15 residues. Unmatched junction bases numbered 1, after V lost 2 bases and J lost 0 bases. The CDR3 sequence: CASSLQGDSNQPQHF. For the CDR3, the DNA is TGTGCCAGCAGCTTACAGGGGGATAGCAATCAGCCCCAGCATTTT.

The J gene is TRBJ1-2, the V gene TRBV13; TRBD1 agrees at 8 bases. V lost 8 bases, J lost 4 bases, and 6 bases stayed unmatched. The CDR3 length is 13 residues. Germline-derived CDR1 and CDR2 are PRHDT and FYEKMQ (reference sequence). CDR3 nucleotide sequence: TGTGCCAGCGCAGACAGGGGTGGCTATGGCTACACCTTC. Protein sequence: CASADRGGYGYTF.

The gene calls are TRBV5-1 and TRBJ2-3; 10 bases agree with TRBD1. CDR1 is SGHRS and CDR2 is YFSETQ in the germline V gene. V shed 7 bases, J shed 0 bases, and the junction held 5 bases outside the gene matches. There are 15 residues in the CDR3. CDR3 amino acids: CASSGTGASTDTQYF. Written as DNA, the CDR3 is TGCGCCAGCTCCGGGACAGGGGCTAGCACAGATACGCAGTATTTT.

The V gene is TRBV7-3, the J gene TRBJ1-1, with a tentative D call TRBD1 (6 bases). The V gene's germline CDR1 is SGHTA and CDR2 FQGTGA. The V end was cut by 4 bases, the J end by 1 base, with 10 bases between. This CDR3 contains 14 residues. The CDR3 coding sequence is TGTGCCAGCAGCTCCCTCAGGGGGAACACTGAAGCTTTCTTT. Protein product: CASSSLRGNTEAFF.

In its sample, this clone was seen once. The J gene is TRBJ2-4, the V gene TRBV7-2; D is perhaps TRBD1 (5 bases). The CDR3 spans 13 residues. V shed 1 base and J shed 14 bases, with 15 bases lying between them. The germline V gene has CDR1 SGHTA and CDR2 FQGNSA. The CDR3 DNA reads TGTGCCAGCAGCTTAGGGTTTGGGCAGGGCAAGTACTTC. The encoded protein is CASSLGFGQGKYF.

This clone appeared a few times. V is TRBV6-5 and J is TRBJ1-1, with 9 positions matching TRBD1. The germline CDR1 and CDR2 sequences are MNHEY and SVGAGI. The trim removed 6 bases at V and 10 bases at J, leaving 9 bases unmatched. This CDR3 spans 13 amino acids. The CDR3 sequence is CASSLDRGLRAFF. CDR3 DNA: TGTGCCAGCAGCCTGGACAGGGGCTTAAGAGCTTTCTTT.

The gene calls are TRBV3-1 (or the pseudogene TRBV3-2) and TRBJ1-1; TRBD1 matches 9 bases. This CDR3 is built from 15 residues. V lost 2 bases, J lost 5 bases, and 6 bases stayed unmatched. Germline loops: CDR1 LGHDT, CDR2 YNNKEL (reference sequence). CDR3 in DNA: TGTGCCAGCAGCCAACCGGGACAGGGTGTAACTGAAGCTTTCTTT. It specifies CASSQPGQGVTEAFF.

The rearrangement joins TRBV7-9 to TRBJ2-3; 10 nucleotides align to TRBD2. With 1 base clipped from V and 0 bases from J, the junction kept 10 bases outside the gene matches. Per the germline V gene, CDR1 is SEHNR and CDR2 is FQNEAQ (reference sequence). The CDR3 has 19 amino acids. CDR3 in amino acids: CASSLGVLAGALSTDTQYF. In DNA form, the CDR3 reads TGTGCCAGCAGCTTAGGGGTGCTAGCGGGGGCTCTAAGCACAGATACGCAGTATTTT.

This clone was seen a handful of times. V is TRBV5-4 and J is TRBJ1-6, with TRBD1 matching 8 bases. J gave up 2 bases and V 5 bases, and 3 bases lay outside the gene matches. Germline-derived CDR1 and CDR2 are SGHNT and YYREEE (reference sequence). The CDR3 covers 15 residues. The CDR3 loop is CASSRDRTYNSPLHF. The CDR3 DNA follows: TGTGCCAGCAGTCGGGACAGGACCTATAATTCACCCCTCCACTTT.

The V and J genes are TRBV27 and TRBJ2-1; weak D call: TRBD1 (5 bases). Germline V gives CDR1 MNHEY, CDR2 SMNVEV (reference sequence). V was shortened by 2 bases and J by 1 base, with 9 bases between the two germline ends. The CDR3 loop spans 15 amino acids. The chain's CDR3 is CASSLQTGSYNEQFF. CDR3 sequence (DNA): TGTGCCAGCAGTTTACAAACAGGATCCTACAATGAGCAGTTCTTC.

This rearrangement joins TRBV29-1 to TRBJ2-7; D gene unclear. Trimming pared 8 bases from V and 7 bases from J, leaving 18 bases between. The CDR3 covers 12 residues. Germline lookup yields CDR1 SQVTM and CDR2 ANQGSEA. CDR3 amino acids: CSSTRHYAEQYF. DNA for the CDR3: TGCAGCTCTACACGCCACTACGCGGAGCAGTACTTC.

The V gene is TRBV18, the J gene TRBJ2-4, with D perhaps TRBD1 (8 bases). The CDR3 is made up of 15 amino acids. Germline loops: CDR1 KGHSH, CDR2 LQKENI. V gave up 1 base and J gave up 7 bases, with 14 bases separating them. CDR3 DNA sequence: TGTGCCAGCTCACCACAACAGGGGGGAGGGAACATTCAGTACTTC. Protein product: CASSPQQGGGNIQYF.

DNA of the CDR3: TGTGCCAGAAGCATGGGTCCTAGCTCCTATAATTCACCCCTCCACTTT. Protein: CARSMGPSSYNSPLHF. V and J are TRBV5-3 and TRBJ1-6; D is unclear. TRBV5-3 is sorted into the ORF group, with uncertain function. V shed 4 bases and J shed 0 bases, with 11 bases lying between them. The CDR3 is 16 amino acids.

This clone came up a few times. The chain is built from TRBV14 and TRBJ1-3, with unresolved D. This CDR3 has 14 amino acids. Trimming removed 4 bases from V and 0 bases from J, with 7 bases in between. Germline V CDR1 and CDR2: SGHDN, FVKESK. Here the CDR3 DNA reads TGTGCCAGCAGCCGAGGATACTCTGGAAACACCATATATTTT. It codes for CASSRGYSGNTIYF.

The chain joins TRBV29-1 to TRBJ2-5; 12 nucleotides agree with TRBD1. The CDR3 extends over 17 amino acids. V gave up 6 bases and J gave up 5 bases; unmatched junction bases: 16. Per germline, CDR1 SQVTM and CDR2 ANQGSEA. CDR3 region: CSVALSGTGGWGETQYF. The CDR3 DNA follows: TGCAGCGTGGCTCTCTCCGGGACAGGGGGCTGGGGGGAGACCCAGTACTTC.

The table lists this clone with a few counts. The chain carries TRBV7-2 and TRBJ2-1, with 12 bases matching TRBD2. The germline V gene encodes CDR1 SGHTA and CDR2 FQGNSA. The CDR3 extends over 16 amino acids. The J segment lost 2 bases and the V segment lost 5 bases, leaving 4 bases of the junction unmatched. CDR3 sequence (DNA): TGTGCCAGCAGCCGGTCTAGCGGGGGGGCCTACAATGAGCAGTTCTTC. Amino acids: CASSRSSGGAYNEQFF.

V usage is TRBV7-6 and J usage is TRBJ2-5, with D possibly matching TRBD2 (5 bases). Trimming left V 6 bases short and J 2 bases short, with 10 bases between. Germline CDR1 reads SGHVS; CDR2 reads FNYEAQ. The CDR3 runs 13 residues. The CDR3 loop is CASSRGRQETQYF. DNA for the CDR3: TGTGCCAGCAGTCGCGGGCGGCAAGAGACCCAGTACTTC.

The V gene is TRBV3-1 (or the pseudogene TRBV3-2), the J gene TRBJ1-2, with no clear D. V was trimmed by 0 bases and J by 7 bases, leaving 9 bases between them. CDR3 length: 13 residues. CDR1 and CDR2 (germline): LGHDT, YNNKEL (reference sequence). The CDR3 DNA sequence: TGTGCCAGCAGCCAAGATTTTTCGGGTGGCTACACCTTC. Encoded protein: CASSQDFSGGYTF.

The chain employs TRBV19 and TRBJ1-1; D unclear. The CDR3 sequence is 12 residues long. The germline V gene has CDR1 LNHDA and CDR2 SQIVND (reference sequence). V was cut by 7 bases and J by 6 bases, with 12 bases left in between. In DNA form, the CDR3 reads TGTGCCAGTACCTCTTTTCTCTCTGAAGCTTTCTTT. This codes for CASTSFLSEAFF.

CDR3 nucleotides: TGTGCCAGCAGCCCAGACCTAGCGGGGGGACGCACAGATACGCAGTATTTT. Translated, it gives CASSPDLAGGRTDTQYF. The chain employs TRBV9 and TRBJ2-3; 11 bases fit TRBD2. Germline V CDR1 and CDR2: SGDLS, YYNGEE. J was trimmed by 1 base and V by 4 bases; bases with no gene match: 8. The length of the CDR3 is 17 residues.

This clone was detected only a few times. V is TRBV19 and J is TRBJ1-1; maybe TRBD1 (5 bases). Trimming pared 3 bases from V and 5 bases from J, leaving 13 bases between. CDR1 is LNHDA and CDR2 is SQIVND in the germline V gene (reference sequence). The CDR3 runs 14 residues. The CDR3 DNA follows: TGTGCCAGTAGTATTGCCAGCGGGGGGACTGAAGCTTTCTTT. It encodes CASSIASGGTEAFF.

The V call is TRBV11-2, the J call TRBJ1-1, with 7 bases that match TRBD1. The CDR3 spans 18 residues. Germline assignment: CDR1 SGHAT and CDR2 FQNNGV. Trimming at V came to 3 bases and at J to 1 base, leaving 14 bases not matched to a gene. CDR3 amino acids: CASSFGVRRRDRNTEAFF. CDR3 nucleotide sequence: TGTGCCAGCAGCTTCGGTGTAAGAAGGCGGGACAGGAACACTGAAGCTTTCTTT. Filled out from reference TRBV11-2 and TRBJ1-1, the complete variable domain reads EAGVAQSPRYKIIEKRQSVAFWCNPISGHATLYWYQQILGQGPKLLIQFQNNGVVDDSQLPKDRFSAERLKGVDSTLKIQPAKLEDSAVYLCASSFGVRRRDRNTEAFFGQGTRLTVV.